This entry features one T cell receptor beta chain sequence. Original handling: From reference gene primer amplification, estimates of nucleated cell counts were derived. Measured with immunoSEQ multiplex PCR; TCRdb has only the in-frame clones, and not every one. The D gene and trimming were derived from the DNA, and the V and J assignments and clone size from that table. Of some 110,000 clones in the sample, 82% were seen once. This sample was taken from a study of blood T cell repertoires in COVID-19. About the study: Acute and convalescent COVID-19 samples came from the United States, Italy and Spain.

V dropped 5 bases and J dropped 3 bases, with 16 bases sitting between them. The CDR3 spans 15 residues. The germline V gene has CDR1 MNHEY and CDR2 SVGAGI. The sequence derives from a woman in her seventies with acute or convalescent COVID-19. The rearrangement uses TRBV6-5 and TRBJ1-2; no reliable D call. The specimen was peripheral blood. The CDR3, as DNA: TGTGCCAGCAGTCTACTCGGGGAGCTTTACTATGGCTACACCTTC. This translates into CASSLLGELYYGYTF.